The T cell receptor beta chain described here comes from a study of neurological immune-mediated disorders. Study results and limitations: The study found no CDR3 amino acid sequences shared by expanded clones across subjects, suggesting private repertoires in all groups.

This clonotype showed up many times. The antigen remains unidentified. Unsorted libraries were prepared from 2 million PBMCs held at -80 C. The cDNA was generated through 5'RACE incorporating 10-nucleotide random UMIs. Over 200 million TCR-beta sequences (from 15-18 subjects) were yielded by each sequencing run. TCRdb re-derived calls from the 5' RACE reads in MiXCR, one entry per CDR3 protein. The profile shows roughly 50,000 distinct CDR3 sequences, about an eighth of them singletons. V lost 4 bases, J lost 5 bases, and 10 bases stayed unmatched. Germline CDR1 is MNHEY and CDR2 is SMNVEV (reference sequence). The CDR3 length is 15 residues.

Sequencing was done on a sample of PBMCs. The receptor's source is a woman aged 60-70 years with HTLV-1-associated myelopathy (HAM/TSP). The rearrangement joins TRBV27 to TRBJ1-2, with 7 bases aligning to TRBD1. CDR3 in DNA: TGTGCCAGCAGTTCTCGAACAGGGGTGGGATATGGCTACACCTTC. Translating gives CASSSRTGVGYGYTF.